The next 30 T cell receptor beta chains were all read from a single sample in a study of Ad26.COV2.S vaccination and SARS-CoV-2 variants. The table came from immunoSEQ multiplex PCR; TCRdb's copy has only in-frame clones and leaves some out. The sample records 300,000 to 350,000 clones, 85% to 90% being singletons. The treatment here: around 19 received Ad26.COV2.S at low or high dose, single or two shots; roughly five received placebo; per-sample allocation not given. Samples analyzed were those drawn on day 63 after the first vaccine or placebo injection. The source material was peripheral blood, sampled in a trial of Ad26.COV2.S vaccine versus placebo. These receptors originate from a person aged 18 to 59 who received the Ad26.COV2.S COVID-19 vaccine or a placebo.

The chain combines TRBV4-3 with TRBJ1-1, with D unresolved. Trimming took 0 bases from V and 8 from J, leaving 16 bases between them. In germline, CDR1 is LGHNA, CDR2 YSLEER. This CDR3 is built from 15 residues. DNA for the CDR3: TGCGCCAGCAGCCAAGATACGGGCTCTTTTCTCGAAGCTTTCTTT. It translates to CASSQDTGSFLEAFF.

The chain recombines TRBV28 with TRBJ1-1; TRBD1 matches 7 bases. The junction had 10 bases not matched to a gene; V was cut back by 4 bases and J by 5 bases. The CDR3 consists of 15 residues. The germline CDR1 and CDR2 sequences are MDHEN and SYDVKM. The CDR3 DNA reads as TGTGCCAGCAGTTACGACAGGGAAGGAGGAACTGAAGCTTTCTTT. Protein product: CASSYDREGGTEAFF.

This rearrangement joins TRBV14 to TRBJ2-1; no firm D call. Germline-derived CDR1 and CDR2 are SGHDN and FVKESK. The V gene lost 0 bases and the J gene lost 9 bases, with 9 bases spanning the gap. This CDR3 contains 13 residues. CDR3 DNA: TGTGCCAGCAGCCAAGACCCTATAGCTGAGCAGTTCTTC. Protein sequence: CASSQDPIAEQFF.

The chain has TRBV19 and TRBJ1-2, with 9 bases that match TRBD1. The CDR3 totals 14 residues. Germline V gene data show CDR1 as LNHDA and CDR2 as SQIVND (reference sequence). Losses at the gene ends were 10 bases for V and 5 bases for J; bases not matched to a gene: 11. CDR3 coding DNA: TGTGCCACTAAGGTCACCGGGACAGGGTATGGCTACACCTTC. Translation gives CATKVTGTGYGYTF. Looking up the rest from reference TRBV19 and TRBJ1-2 gives the full variable domain: DGGITQSPKYLFRKEGQNVTLSCEQNLNHDAMYWYRQDPGQGLRLIYYSQIVNDFQKGDIAEGYSVSREKKESFPLTVTSAQKNPTAFYLCATKVTGTGYGYTFGSGTRLTVV.

This chain links TRBV13 with TRBJ1-1; D gene ambiguous. Trimming stripped 5 bases from V and 0 bases from J, with 10 bases between. Germline values: CDR1 PRHDT, CDR2 FYEKMQ (reference sequence). This CDR3 comprises 14 residues. The chain's CDR3 is CASSLQTMNTEAFF. Written as DNA, the CDR3 is TGTGCCAGCAGCCTTCAGACAATGAACACTGAAGCTTTCTTT.

The V and J genes are TRBV25-1 and TRBJ2-1; D might be TRBD1 (6 bases). V was shortened by 1 base and J by 10 bases, with 11 bases between the two germline ends. CDR1 is MGHDK and CDR2 is SYGVNS in the germline V gene. CDR3 length: 13 residues. DNA of the CDR3: TGTGCCAGCAGTGAATGGGTGGGACACGAGCAGTTCTTC. This translates into CASSEWVGHEQFF.

The rearrangement joins TRBV6-5 to TRBJ1-5, with D maybe TRBD1 (5 bases). Trimming pared 3 bases from V and 6 bases from J, leaving 12 bases between. CDR3 size: 14 residues. Germline V gene data show CDR1 as MNHEY and CDR2 as SVGAGI. CDR3 sequence reads: CASSYERGTQPQHF. CDR3 nucleotides: TGTGCCAGCAGTTATGAGAGGGGCACTCAGCCCCAGCATTTT.

The V gene is TRBV3-1 (or the pseudogene TRBV3-2), the J gene TRBJ1-3; unclear D gene. Trimming removed 4 bases from V and 5 bases from J, with 12 bases in between. This CDR3 region has 14 residues. Germline V gene sequence: CDR1 LGHDT, CDR2 YNNKEL (reference sequence). The CDR3 reads CASSPPVGRNTIYF. CDR3 bases: TGTGCCAGCAGCCCACCCGTGGGCCGAAACACCATATATTTT.

The chain uses TRBV7-7 and TRBJ2-2; D not certain. Trimming left V 6 bases short and J 6 bases short, with 14 bases between. This CDR3 region has 14 residues. Germline lookup yields CDR1 SSHAT and CDR2 FNYEAQ (reference sequence). The CDR3 spells CASSPPWKAGELFF. The CDR3, as DNA: TGTGCCAGCAGTCCTCCCTGGAAGGCCGGGGAGCTGTTTTTT.

The J gene is TRBJ2-3, the V gene TRBV29-1, with a weak D call TRBD2 (6 bases). Germline V gene lookup returns CDR1 SQVTM and CDR2 ANQGSEA. The CDR3 runs to 14 residues. Deletions cut 5 bases from V and 2 bases from J, with 14 bases between. CDR3 DNA sequence: TGCAGCGTTCATAGCGGACCTTCCACAGATACGCAGTATTTT. It encodes CSVHSGPSTDTQYF.

The chain links TRBV6-4 to TRBJ1-5; D is unclear. V lost 3 bases and J 5 bases, leaving 8 bases between the germline ends. Per the germline V gene, CDR1 is MRHNA and CDR2 is SNTAGT. The CDR3 totals 13 residues. The CDR3 region is CASSEQIYQPQHF. The CDR3 DNA sequence: TGTGCCAGCAGTGAACAGATTTATCAGCCCCAGCATTTT.

V gene TRBV27 combines with J gene TRBJ1-2; D is unresolved. CDR1 is MNHEY, CDR2 SMNVEV, per germline (reference sequence). The V end was cut by 3 bases, the J end by 3 bases, with 8 bases between. This CDR3 contains 13 residues. The CDR3 protein is CASSFGLDYGYTF. CDR3 coding DNA: TGTGCCAGCAGTTTTGGACTTGACTATGGCTACACCTTC.

This chain links TRBV29-1 with TRBJ1-2; 8 nucleotides match TRBD1. The CDR3 contains 14 residues. The junction had 9 bases not matched to a gene; V was cut back by 7 bases and J by 2 bases. The germline CDR1 and CDR2 sequences are SQVTM and ANQGSEA. The DNA for the CDR3 is TGCAGCGCCGCCACAGGGGGGGAAAACTATGGCTACACCTTC. This gives the protein CSAATGGENYGYTF.

This chain connects TRBV24-1 to TRBJ2-2; TRBD2 might be the D (5 bases). Trimming removed 7 bases from V and 1 base from J, with 9 bases in between. Germline V gives CDR1 KGHDR, CDR2 SFDVKD. The CDR3 has 14 amino acids. The CDR3: CATSESGNTGELFF. CDR3 DNA: TGTGCCACCAGCGAAAGCGGGAACACCGGGGAGCTGTTTTTT.

The V gene is TRBV5-8, the J gene TRBJ1-1; 7 positions match TRBD1. Germline loops: CDR1 SGHTS, CDR2 YDEGEE. The CDR3 covers 14 residues. V shed 4 bases and J 2 bases; nucleotides not matched to a gene: 5. CDR3 protein: CASSPRGGNTEAFF. The DNA for the CDR3 is TGTGCCAGCAGCCCCAGGGGGGGAAACACTGAAGCTTTCTTT.

This rearrangement joins TRBV6-1 to TRBJ2-2, with 9 bases aligning to TRBD2. The CDR3 has 17 residues. Germline lookup yields CDR1 MNHNS and CDR2 SASEGT. Trimming removed 3 bases from V and 5 bases from J; junction bases left unmatched: 10. In DNA, the CDR3 is TGTGCCAGCAGTGATACGGTGGTAGCGGGGGTTACCGGGGAGCTGTTTTTT. Its translation: CASSDTVVAGVTGELFF.

This chain connects TRBV28 to TRBJ2-1, with a weak D call TRBD1 (6 bases). This CDR3 region has 14 residues. The V gene's germline CDR1 is MDHEN and CDR2 SYDVKM. V was shortened by 4 bases and J by 8 bases, with 15 bases between the two germline ends. The CDR3 DNA follows: TGTGCCAGCAGTTCCGGGACACCGAGGGATGAGCAGTTCTTC. Translated: CASSSGTPRDEQFF.

This clone appeared a few times. The chain carries TRBV4-1 and TRBJ2-1; a possible D gene is TRBD2 (6 bases). The V end lost 2 bases, the J end lost 4 bases, and 12 bases lay between the germline ends. This CDR3 is 15 amino acids long. The germline gives CDR1 MGHRA, CDR2 YSYEKL. The CDR3 is CASSQRDSTYNEQFF. CDR3 coding DNA: TGCGCCAGCAGCCAACGGGACTCGACTTACAATGAGCAGTTCTTC.

The CDR3 nucleotides read TGTGCCAGCTCCCTCGTAGCCCTCAAGGGCGATGGCTACACCTTC. Amino acids: CASSLVALKGDGYTF. V and J are TRBV18 and TRBJ1-2, with unresolved D. CDR3 length: 15 amino acids. V lost 6 bases, J lost 6 bases, and 20 bases lay in between. Germline V lookup: CDR1 KGHSH, CDR2 LQKENI.

This chain connects TRBV6-5 to TRBJ2-6; D is unresolved. From germline, CDR1 is MNHEY and CDR2 SVGAGI. Trimming stripped 3 bases from V and 0 bases from J, with 6 bases between. The CDR3 is made up of 15 amino acids. The CDR3 region has the DNA TGTGCCAGCAGTTATCTCTCCTCTGGGGCCAACGTCCTGACTTTC. Its protein product is CASSYLSSGANVLTF.

The chain is built from TRBV7-3 and TRBJ1-3, with no clear D. Trimming took off 2 bases at V and 1 base at J, with 9 bases between the two ends. The CDR3 totals 15 residues. Germline CDR1 reads SGHTA; CDR2 reads FQGTGA. CDR3 sequence reads: CASSLWSGSGNTIYF. In DNA, the CDR3 is TGTGCCAGCAGCTTATGGTCCGGGTCTGGAAACACCATATATTTT.

The chain joins TRBV6-5 to TRBJ1-4, with D hard to call. The length of the CDR3 is 13 residues. The V gene lost 2 bases and the J gene lost 8 bases, with 9 bases spanning the gap. The V gene's germline CDR1 is MNHEY and CDR2 SVGAGI. The chain's CDR3 is CASSYGPREKLFF. The CDR3, as DNA: TGTGCCAGCAGTTACGGCCCTCGGGAAAAACTGTTTTTT.

The chain is built from TRBV6-2 or TRBV6-3 and TRBJ2-5, with a weak D call TRBD1 (6 bases). The CDR3 is 14 residues long. With 2 bases removed from V and 1 base from J, the gap between germline ends came to 8 bases. CDR1 MNHEY and CDR2 SVGEGT come from the germline V gene. CDR3: CASSYGDIQETQYF. The CDR3 DNA is TGTGCCAGCAGTTACGGGGACATCCAAGAGACCCAGTACTTC.

The chain carries TRBV27 and TRBJ1-2; TRBD1 might be the D (6 bases). CDR3 length: 18 residues. V was trimmed by 0 bases and J by 4 bases, leaving 21 bases between them. The V gene's germline CDR1 is MNHEY and CDR2 SMNVEV (reference sequence). The CDR3: CASSLSFGGRSLSYGYTF. CDR3 sequence (DNA): TGTGCCAGCAGTTTATCGTTCGGGGGCCGATCCCTTAGCTATGGCTACACCTTC.

This chain joins TRBV5-5 and TRBJ2-5; weak D call: TRBD1 (5 bases). V lost 7 bases, J lost 1 base, and 17 bases lay in between. The CDR3 has 15 residues. The germline gives CDR1 SGHKS, CDR2 YYEKEE (reference sequence). The chain's CDR3 is CASAQGQPGQETQYF. Written as DNA, the CDR3 is TGTGCCAGCGCTCAAGGACAACCGGGCCAAGAGACCCAGTACTTC.

The genes are TRBV12-3 or TRBV12-4 and TRBJ1-2; D is ambiguous. This CDR3 is 11 amino acids long. V was trimmed by 3 bases and J by 6 bases, leaving 5 bases between them. The CDR3 DNA sequence: TGTGCCAGCAGTTTTGGGAATGGCTACACCTTC. It specifies CASSFGNGYTF.

The chain has TRBV5-6 and TRBJ1-6; 10 nucleotides match TRBD1. This CDR3 is 15 amino acids long. V was clipped by 3 bases and J by 7 bases; unmatched bases: 4. Germline V gene data show CDR1 as SGHDT and CDR2 as YYEEEE. In nucleotides, the CDR3 is TGTGCCAGCAGCTCGGGGGACAGGGGAAATTCACCCCTCCACTTT. It specifies CASSSGDRGNSPLHF.

The chain carries TRBV7-2 and TRBJ2-2; D is perhaps TRBD2 (6 bases). The CDR3 totals 15 residues. CDR1 and CDR2 (germline): SGHTA, FQGNSA. Between the trimmed V and J ends, which lost 5 bases and 5 bases, there was a span of 15 bases. CDR3 nucleotide sequence: TGTGCCAGCAGCCCCGGGACTGGACTAACCGGGGAGCTGTTTTTT. Translation: CASSPGTGLTGELFF.

The rearrangement uses TRBV9 and TRBJ1-6; D might be TRBD1 (6 bases). The V gene's germline CDR1 is SGDLS and CDR2 YYNGEE. V lost 3 bases and J lost 9, with 19 bases in between. CDR3 size: 16 residues. The CDR3 region is CASSGRSQGNLSPLHF. Written as DNA, the CDR3 is TGTGCCAGCAGCGGACGGTCACAGGGTAATCTTTCACCCCTCCACTTT.

The V call is TRBV2, the J call TRBJ2-1; D might be TRBD2 (6 bases). V was pared by 8 bases and J by 15 bases, with 20 bases between. The CDR3 sequence is 12 residues long. CDR1 and CDR2 (germline): SNHLY, FYNNEI. DNA of the CDR3: TGTGCCAGCGCAGGTCGGGACTGGCATTGGTTCTTC. It is translated as CASAGRDWHWFF.